The clone carrying this T cell receptor beta chain showed up just once. The CDR3 totals 16 residues. The ends were cut back, 0 bases at V and 5 bases at J, with 14 bases in the middle. Germline V gene lookup returns CDR1 LNHNV and CDR2 YYDKDF (reference sequence). The sample originates from a study of technical replicates of blood from several donors. Sequencing was performed with immunoSEQ multiplex PCR; in TCRdb, only in-frame clones are kept and a portion is missing. The sample lists about 80,000 clones; about 98% were seen once. The chain recombines TRBV15 with TRBJ1-5; tentatively, D is TRBD1 (5 bases). Sequenced: T cells isolated from PBMCs. This receptor was obtained from a human donor in good health. This CDR3 is CATSRDLGDYDQPQHF. The DNA of the CDR3 is TGTGCCACCAGCAGAGATCTTGGGGACTACGATCAGCCCCAGCATTTT.